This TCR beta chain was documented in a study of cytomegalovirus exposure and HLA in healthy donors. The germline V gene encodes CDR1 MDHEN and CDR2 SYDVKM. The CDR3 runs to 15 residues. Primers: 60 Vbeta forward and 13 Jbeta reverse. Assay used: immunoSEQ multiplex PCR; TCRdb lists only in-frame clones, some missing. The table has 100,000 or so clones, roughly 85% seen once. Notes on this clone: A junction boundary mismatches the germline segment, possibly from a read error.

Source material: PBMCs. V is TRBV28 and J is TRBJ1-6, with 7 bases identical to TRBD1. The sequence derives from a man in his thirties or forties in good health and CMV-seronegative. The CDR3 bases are TGTGCCGGCAGTTTGGCCCCAGGGGGAAATTCACCCCTCCACTTT. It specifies CAGSLAPGGNSPLHF.